The 29 T cell receptor beta chains below were found in one sample sequenced in a study of blood T cell repertoires in COVID-19 (dated by TCRdb to about 2020). Library preparation used the immunoSEQ multiplex PCR assay. Not all clones reach the TCRdb copy of this immuneACCESS table, which keeps in-frame sequences only. Checked studies attribute under half of the gap to unresolved V genes and leave the rest unexplained. A total of some 48,000 clones appear in this sample, about 80% of them only once. Clones ranked in the top ten supply around two fifths of the sample. Material for sequencing was peripheral blood. The source is a human donor in a cohort sampled during active COVID-19.

The chain couples TRBV11-2 to TRBJ2-7, with TRBD1 identical over 8 bases. Germline lookup yields CDR1 SGHAT and CDR2 FQNNGV. The CDR3 contains 15 residues. The trim removed 5 bases at V and 2 bases at J, leaving 8 bases unmatched. CDR3 region: CASSSQSGGTYEQYF. CDR3 DNA sequence: TGTGCCAGCAGCAGCCAATCAGGGGGCACCTACGAGCAGTACTTC. The variable domain in full, with the rest retrieved from reference TRBV11-2 and TRBJ2-7, is EAGVAQSPRYKIIEKRQSVAFWCNPISGHATLYWYQQILGQGPKLLIQFQNNGVVDDSQLPKDRFSAERLKGVDSTLKIQPAKLEDSAVYLCASSSQSGGTYEQYFGPGTRLTVT.

The V gene is TRBV7-9, the J gene TRBJ2-5; 7 bases line up with TRBD1. The CDR3 has 15 residues. Germline CDR1 SEHNR, CDR2 FQNEAQ (reference sequence). The V and J ends lost 4 bases and 5 bases, in that order; junction bases with no gene match: 10. In DNA form, the CDR3 reads TGTGCCAGCAGCTCGGGACAGACCGATCGGGAGACCCAGTACTTC. Translating gives CASSSGQTDRETQYF.

The rearrangement uses TRBV7-2 and TRBJ1-2; possibly TRBD1 for D (6 bases). V lost 1 base, J lost 2 bases, and 11 bases lay in between. In germline, CDR1 is SGHTA, CDR2 FQGNSA. CDR3 length equals 15 residues. DNA of the CDR3: TGTGCCAGCAGCTTAGATAAGGGGGGGAACTATGGCTACACCTTC. Amino acid sequence: CASSLDKGGNYGYTF.

This chain connects TRBV18 to TRBJ1-3; D unresolved. Per germline, CDR1 KGHSH and CDR2 LQKENI. The length of the CDR3 is 16 residues. V lost 0 bases, J lost 0 bases, and 9 bases lay in between. CDR3 loop: CASSPPAHGSGNTIYF. As DNA, the CDR3 is TGTGCCAGCTCACCACCGGCTCATGGCTCTGGAAACACCATATATTTT.

V gene TRBV5-1 combines with J gene TRBJ2-1; 10 bases agree with TRBD2. The germline CDR1 and CDR2 sequences are SGHRS and YFSETQ. The J segment lost 6 bases and the V segment lost 1 base, leaving 4 bases of the junction unmatched. The CDR3 is made up of 15 amino acids. CDR3 bases: TGCGCCAGCAGCTTGACTAGCGGGGCTATCAATGAGCAGTTCTTC. Protein product: CASSLTSGAINEQFF.

The chain links TRBV18 to TRBJ1-1; 9 nucleotides line up with TRBD1. The V gene's germline CDR1 is KGHSH and CDR2 LQKENI. This CDR3 region has 16 residues. With V trimmed by 2 bases and J by 4 bases, 8 bases remained unmatched. The CDR3 here is CASSPNRDREGTEAFF. CDR3 nucleotide sequence: TGTGCCAGCTCACCAAACCGGGACAGGGAAGGCACTGAAGCTTTCTTT.

The chain has TRBV4-2 and TRBJ2-3, with 12 nucleotides matching TRBD1. The CDR3 sequence is 16 residues long. Germline V gene sequence: CDR1 LGHNA, CDR2 YNFKEQ. With V trimmed by 0 bases and J by 4 bases, 2 bases remained unmatched. CDR3 bases: TGTGCCAGCAGCCAAGATGGGACAGGGGGCGCAGATACGCAGTATTTT. Translating it yields CASSQDGTGGADTQYF.

This clone was seen a handful of times. The chain is built from TRBV4-2 and TRBJ1-5; D gene ambiguous. V lost 0 bases and J lost 3, with 12 bases in between. The CDR3 extends over 16 amino acids. Germline CDR1 reads LGHNA; CDR2 reads YNFKEQ. The CDR3 bases are TGTGCCAGCAGCCAAGATATCGTCGTAAACAATCAGCCCCAGCATTTT. Its translation: CASSQDIVVNNQPQHF.

The rearrangement joins TRBV7-9 to TRBJ2-2; D possibly corresponds to TRBD2 (6 bases). CDR3 size: 17 residues. V was pared by 1 base and J by 4 bases, with 16 bases between. The germline V gene has CDR1 SEHNR and CDR2 FQNEAQ (reference sequence). As DNA, the CDR3 is TGTGCCAGCAGCTTAGGCGGGGCAGCGGACCGCACCGGGGAGCTGTTTTTT. This gives the protein CASSLGGAADRTGELFF.

The chain joins TRBV2 to TRBJ2-1, with D maybe TRBD1 (6 bases). From germline, CDR1 is SNHLY and CDR2 FYNNEI. The CDR3 has 13 amino acids. V was pared by 4 bases and J by 5 bases, with 9 bases between. CDR3 coding DNA: TGTGCCAGCAGTGTGACAGGCGACAATGAGCAGTTCTTC. Its translation: CASSVTGDNEQFF. Combining the CDR3 with reference TRBV2 and TRBJ2-1 gives the whole variable domain EPEVTQTPSHQVTQMGQEVILRCVPISNHLYFYWYRQILGQKVEFLVSFYNNEISEKSEIFDDQFSVERPDGSNFTLKIRSTKLEDSAMYFCASSVTGDNEQFFGPGTRLTVL.

The V and J genes are TRBV11-2 and TRBJ1-1; 9 nucleotides line up with TRBD1. J gave up 5 bases and V 5 bases, and 9 bases lay outside the gene matches. Germline V lookup: CDR1 SGHAT, CDR2 FQNNGV. The CDR3 has 15 residues. Here the CDR3 reads CASSARTGDLTEAFF. DNA of the CDR3: TGTGCCAGCAGCGCTAGGACAGGGGACTTAACTGAAGCTTTCTTT. Full variable domain (remainder filled in from reference TRBV11-2 and TRBJ1-1): EAGVAQSPRYKIIEKRQSVAFWCNPISGHATLYWYQQILGQGPKLLIQFQNNGVVDDSQLPKDRFSAERLKGVDSTLKIQPAKLEDSAVYLCASSARTGDLTEAFFGQGTRLTVV.

The CDR3 loop is CSASLTGDYGYTF. The CDR3 bases are TGCAGTGCTAGTCTCACAGGGGACTATGGCTACACCTTC. This rearrangement joins TRBV20-1 to TRBJ1-2, with 7 bases lining up with TRBD1. Germline CDR1 reads DFQATT; CDR2 reads SNEGSKA (reference sequence). J was trimmed by 3 bases and V by 3 bases; bases with no gene match: 4. There are 13 residues in the CDR3.

This rearrangement joins TRBV7-9 to TRBJ2-1; TRBD2 agrees at 11 bases. The CDR3 extends over 15 amino acids. The V segment lost 5 bases and the J segment 3 bases; nucleotides outside the gene matches: 3. Germline CDR1 SEHNR, CDR2 FQNEAQ (reference sequence). The CDR3 loop reads CASSAGTSGYNEQFF. In DNA, the CDR3 is TGTGCCAGCAGCGCCGGGACTAGCGGCTACAATGAGCAGTTCTTC.

The rearrangement uses TRBV12-3 or TRBV12-4 and TRBJ1-1; D is uncertain. Trimming took 7 bases from V and 11 from J, leaving 11 bases between them. The length of the CDR3 is 10 residues. CDR3 DNA: TGTGCCAGCACCGGGGAACGGGCTTTCTTT. Encoded protein: CASTGERAFF.

The chain has TRBV6-5 and TRBJ2-7; 7 bases are a match to TRBD1. CDR1 is MNHEY and CDR2 is SVGAGI in the germline V gene. With 6 bases clipped from V and 0 bases from J, the junction kept 8 bases outside the gene matches. This CDR3 spans 15 amino acids. In DNA, the CDR3 is TGTGCCAGCAGAATGGGTGGACAGGCCTCCTACGAGCAGTACTTC. It yields the protein CASRMGGQASYEQYF.

V and J are TRBV18 and TRBJ1-6, with 8 bases fitting TRBD1. The CDR3 is made up of 14 amino acids. V dropped 6 bases and J dropped 6; count of bases not matched to a gene: 4. The germline gives CDR1 KGHSH, CDR2 LQKENI. CDR3 bases: TGTGCCAGCTCCCCGGGACAGGTTAATTCACCCCTCCACTTT. Amino acid sequence: CASSPGQVNSPLHF.

This clone was counted a single time. CDR3 amino acids: CASSVGQGANQPQHF. CDR3 in DNA: TGTGCCAGCAGCGTAGGACAGGGGGCGAATCAGCCCCAGCATTTT. This chain connects TRBV9 to TRBJ1-5, with 10 bases that match TRBD1. With V trimmed by 0 bases and J by 4 bases, 1 base remained unmatched. The germline V gene has CDR1 SGDLS and CDR2 YYNGEE. This CDR3 has 15 residues. The entire variable domain, with the rest obtained from reference TRBV9 and TRBJ1-5, is as follows: DSGVTQTPKHLITATGQRVTLRCSPRSGDLSVYWYQQSLDQGLQFLIQYYNGEERAKGNILERFSAQQFPDLHSELNLSSLELGDSALYFCASSVGQGANQPQHFGDGTRLSIL.

This clone was counted once. The chain combines TRBV12-5 with TRBJ2-5, with 8 bases identical to TRBD2. The CDR3 has 16 residues. Germline CDR1 is LGHNT and CDR2 is FRNRAP. V gave up 1 base and J gave up 2 bases; unmatched junction bases: 6. CDR3 amino acids: CASGLGAGGGQETQYF. CDR3 in DNA: TGTGCTAGTGGTTTGGGGGCGGGGGGCGGACAAGAGACCCAGTACTTC.

V and J are TRBV30 and TRBJ2-6; D not resolved. Germline CDR1 and CDR2: GTSNPN and SVGIG (reference sequence). The CDR3 length is 15 residues. The ends were cut back, 5 bases at V and 1 base at J, with 12 bases in the middle. CDR3 nucleotide sequence: TGTGCCTGGGCACTTCGCAGGTCTGGGGCCAACGTCCTGACTTTC. This codes for CAWALRRSGANVLTF. Full variable domain (remainder filled in from reference TRBV30 and TRBJ2-6): SQTIHQWPATLVQPVGSPLSLECTVEGTSNPNLYWYRQAAGRGLQLLFYSVGIGQISSEVPQNLSASRPQDRQFILSSKKLLLSDSGFYLCAWALRRSGANVLTFGAGSRLTVL.

The chain carries TRBV10-3 and TRBJ1-4; D might be TRBD1 (5 bases). CDR1 is ENHRY, CDR2 SYGVKD, per germline. The CDR3 is 14 residues long. V lost 3 bases and J 10 bases, leaving 15 bases between the germline ends. The CDR3 region has the DNA TGTGCCATCAGTGACGGGGGAGGGGAGGCAAAACTGTTTTTT. As protein: CAISDGGGEAKLFF.

Comment on this clone: Different DNA sequences within this sample yield the same CDR3. The genes are TRBV5-1 and TRBJ1-1; D unclear. CDR3 size: 13 residues. The germline V gene encodes CDR1 SGHRS and CDR2 YFSETQ. V was trimmed by 0 bases and J by 1 base, leaving 4 bases between them. The CDR3 bases are TGCGCCAGCAGCTTGGCCGGGAACACTGAAGCTTTCTTT. Its translation is CASSLAGNTEAFF. The full variable domain, rest sourced from reference TRBV5-1 and TRBJ1-1, is KAGVTQTPRYLIKTRGQQVTLSCSPISGHRSVSWYQQTPGQGLQFLFEYFSETQRNKGNFPGRFSGRQFSNSRSEMNVSTLELGDSALYLCASSLAGNTEAFFGQGTRLTVV.

The sample holds one count of this clone. The rearrangement joins TRBV6-1 to TRBJ1-6; D is undetermined. CDR1 and CDR2 from the germline V gene are MNHNS and SASEGT. There are 16 residues in the CDR3. V gave up 0 bases and J gave up 0 bases, with 6 bases separating them. CDR3 nucleotide sequence: TGTGCCAGCAGTGAAGCCGGGAGCTCCTATAATTCACCCCTCCACTTT. This codes for CASSEAGSSYNSPLHF.

This clone has more than one count but fewer than ten. This chain links TRBV7-8 with TRBJ1-6, with no clear D. The CDR3 loop spans 13 amino acids. Germline values: CDR1 SGHVS, CDR2 FQNEAQ. The V and J ends lost 7 bases and 7 bases respectively, with 11 bases between them. The CDR3 sequence: CASTPQSNSPLHF. CDR3 bases: TGTGCCAGCACCCCCCAGTCGAATTCACCCCTCCACTTT.

The CDR3 DNA sequence: TGCGCCAGCAGCTCCCGGGGGATAGCGGACTCTAGCACAGATACGCAGTATTTT. Its translation: CASSSRGIADSSTDTQYF. The chain carries TRBV5-1 and TRBJ2-3; possible D gene TRBD2, 6 bases. CDR1 is SGHRS, CDR2 YFSETQ, per germline. V was cut by 3 bases and J by 0 bases, with 20 bases left in between. This CDR3 region has 18 residues. The variable domain in full, with the rest retrieved from reference TRBV5-1 and TRBJ2-3, is KAGVTQTPRYLIKTRGQQVTLSCSPISGHRSVSWYQQTPGQGLQFLFEYFSETQRNKGNFPGRFSGRQFSNSRSEMNVSTLELGDSALYLCASSSRGIADSSTDTQYFGPGTRLTVL.

The chain has TRBV6-2 or TRBV6-3 and TRBJ2-5; a weak D match, TRBD1 (6 bases). The CDR3 spans 16 residues. Per the germline V gene, CDR1 is MNHEY and CDR2 is SVGEGT. Trimming removed 4 bases from V and 0 bases from J, with 15 bases in between. The CDR3 spells CASSSIQGLNQETQYF. In nucleotides, the CDR3 is TGTGCCAGCAGTTCGATACAGGGTCTAAACCAAGAGACCCAGTACTTC.

This clone was observed a single time. The chain couples TRBV7-2 to TRBJ2-2, with D unclear. The CDR3 loop spans 11 amino acids. The V end was cut by 5 bases, the J end by 6 bases, with 4 bases between. Germline loops: CDR1 SGHTA, CDR2 FQGNSA. The CDR3 sequence: CASSLPGELFF. The CDR3 region has the DNA TGTGCCAGCAGCCTCCCCGGGGAGCTGTTTTTT.

The chain joins TRBV6-4 to TRBJ2-3; D possibly corresponds to TRBD1 (6 bases). Per germline, CDR1 MRHNA and CDR2 SNTAGT. Trimming took off 3 bases at V and 3 bases at J, with 7 bases between the two ends. The CDR3 sequence is 13 residues long. The CDR3 nucleotides are TGTGCCAGCAGTGATCAGGGGACAGATACGCAGTATTTT. Protein product: CASSDQGTDTQYF.

The V gene is TRBV4-1, the J gene TRBJ2-7; 7 nucleotides align to TRBD2. V was clipped by 0 bases and J by 0 bases; unmatched bases: 8. The CDR3 runs to 17 residues. The germline V gene encodes CDR1 MGHRA and CDR2 YSYEKL. The CDR3 is CASSQDVSRGVSYEQYF. As DNA, the CDR3 is TGCGCCAGCAGCCAAGATGTCTCCCGGGGGGTCTCCTACGAGCAGTACTTC.

The chain is built from TRBV10-3 and TRBJ1-5, with 9 bases that match TRBD1. Germline-derived CDR1 and CDR2 are ENHRY and SYGVKD. The CDR3 spans 19 residues. The J segment lost 0 bases and the V segment lost 2 bases, leaving 11 bases of the junction unmatched. The chain's CDR3 is CAISESITGGIDSNQPQHF. In DNA, the CDR3 is TGTGCCATCAGTGAGAGTATAACAGGGGGCATTGATAGCAATCAGCCCCAGCATTTT.